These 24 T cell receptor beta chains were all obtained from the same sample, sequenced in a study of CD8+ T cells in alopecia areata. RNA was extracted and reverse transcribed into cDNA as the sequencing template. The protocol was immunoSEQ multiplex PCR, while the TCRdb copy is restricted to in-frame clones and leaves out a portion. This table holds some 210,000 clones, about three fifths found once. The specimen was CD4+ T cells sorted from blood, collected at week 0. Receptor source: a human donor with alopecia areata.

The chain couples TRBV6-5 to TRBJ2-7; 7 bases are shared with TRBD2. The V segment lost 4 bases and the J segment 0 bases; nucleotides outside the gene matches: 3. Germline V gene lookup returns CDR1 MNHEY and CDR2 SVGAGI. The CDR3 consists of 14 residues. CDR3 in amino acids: CASSLSGNSYEQYF. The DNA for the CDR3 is TGTGCCAGCAGTTTAAGCGGGAACTCCTACGAGCAGTACTTC.

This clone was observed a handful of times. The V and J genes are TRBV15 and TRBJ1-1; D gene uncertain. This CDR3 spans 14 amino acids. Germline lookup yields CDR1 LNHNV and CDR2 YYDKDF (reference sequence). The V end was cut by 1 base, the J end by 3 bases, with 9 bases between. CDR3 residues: CATSRASRDTEAFF. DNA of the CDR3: TGTGCCACCAGCAGAGCATCACGGGACACTGAAGCTTTCTTT.

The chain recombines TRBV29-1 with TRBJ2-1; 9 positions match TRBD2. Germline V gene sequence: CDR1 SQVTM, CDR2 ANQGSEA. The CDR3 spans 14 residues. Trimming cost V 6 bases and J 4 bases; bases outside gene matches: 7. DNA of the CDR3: TGCAGCGTAGAGACTAGCGGAGGGTACAATGAGCAGTTCTTC. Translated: CSVETSGGYNEQFF.

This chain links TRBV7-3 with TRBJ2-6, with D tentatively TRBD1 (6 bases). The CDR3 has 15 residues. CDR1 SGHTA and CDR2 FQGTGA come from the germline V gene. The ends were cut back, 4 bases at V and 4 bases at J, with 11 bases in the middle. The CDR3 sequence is CASSSQGPGANVLTF. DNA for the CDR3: TGTGCCAGCAGCTCCCAGGGGCCCGGGGCCAACGTCCTGACTTTC.

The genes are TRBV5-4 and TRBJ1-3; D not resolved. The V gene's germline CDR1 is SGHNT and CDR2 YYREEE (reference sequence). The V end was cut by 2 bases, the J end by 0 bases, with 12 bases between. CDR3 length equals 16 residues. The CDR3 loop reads CASSFNTYPSGNTIYF. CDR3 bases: TGTGCCAGCAGCTTTAACACCTACCCCTCTGGAAACACCATATATTTT. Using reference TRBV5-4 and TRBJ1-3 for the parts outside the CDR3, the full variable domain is ETGVTQSPTHLIKTRGQQVTLRCSSQSGHNTVSWYQQALGQGPQFIFQYYREEENGRGNFPPRFSGLQFPNYSSELNVNALELDDSALYLCASSFNTYPSGNTIYFGEGSWLTVV.

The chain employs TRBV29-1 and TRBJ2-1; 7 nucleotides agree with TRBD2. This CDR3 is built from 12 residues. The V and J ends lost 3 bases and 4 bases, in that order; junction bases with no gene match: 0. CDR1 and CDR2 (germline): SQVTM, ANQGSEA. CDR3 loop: CSVEGGYNEQFF. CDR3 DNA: TGCAGCGTTGAGGGAGGGTACAATGAGCAGTTCTTC.

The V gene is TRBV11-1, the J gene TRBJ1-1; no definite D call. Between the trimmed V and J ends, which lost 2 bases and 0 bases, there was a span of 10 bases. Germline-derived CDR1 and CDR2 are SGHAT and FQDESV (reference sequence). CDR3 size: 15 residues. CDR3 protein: CASSLSQGMNTEAFF. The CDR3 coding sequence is TGTGCCAGCAGCTTATCGCAAGGGATGAACACTGAAGCTTTCTTT.

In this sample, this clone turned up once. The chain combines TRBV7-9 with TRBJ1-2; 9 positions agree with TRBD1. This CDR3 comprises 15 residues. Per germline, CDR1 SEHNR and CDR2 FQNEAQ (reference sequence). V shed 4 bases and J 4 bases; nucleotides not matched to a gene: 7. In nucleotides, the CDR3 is TGTGCCAGCAGCTATGGGGACAGGGCTTTCTATGGCTACACCTTC. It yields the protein CASSYGDRAFYGYTF.

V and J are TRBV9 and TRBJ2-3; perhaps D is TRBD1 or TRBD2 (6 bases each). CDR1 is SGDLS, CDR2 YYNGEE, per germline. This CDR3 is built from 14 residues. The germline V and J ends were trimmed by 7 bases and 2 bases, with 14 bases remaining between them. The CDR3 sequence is CASSSGGYTDTQYF. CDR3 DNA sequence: TGTGCCAGCTCTTCCGGGGGCTACACAGATACGCAGTATTTT.

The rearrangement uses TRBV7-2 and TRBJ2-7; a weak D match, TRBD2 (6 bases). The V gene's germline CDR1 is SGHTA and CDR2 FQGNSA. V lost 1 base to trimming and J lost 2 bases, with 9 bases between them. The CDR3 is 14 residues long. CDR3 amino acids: CASSLGGDTYEQYF. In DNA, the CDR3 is TGTGCCAGCAGCTTAGGCGGGGATACCTACGAGCAGTACTTC.

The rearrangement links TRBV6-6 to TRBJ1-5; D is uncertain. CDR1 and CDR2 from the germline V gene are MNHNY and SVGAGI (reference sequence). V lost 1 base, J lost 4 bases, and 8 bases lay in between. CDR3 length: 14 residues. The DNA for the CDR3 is TGTGCCAGCAGTTACTTCGGGGTAAATCAGCCCCAGCATTTT. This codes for CASSYFGVNQPQHF.

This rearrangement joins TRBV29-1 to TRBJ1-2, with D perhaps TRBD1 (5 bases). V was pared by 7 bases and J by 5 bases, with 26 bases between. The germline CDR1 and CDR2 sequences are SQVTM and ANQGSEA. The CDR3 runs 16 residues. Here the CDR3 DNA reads TGCAGCGCCCTAACCTCCTCTGCAGGGAGCGGGTATGGCTACACCTTC. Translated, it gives CSALTSSAGSGYGYTF.

CDR3 bases: TGTGCCAGCAGCATACGGAAACTAGGGGAGGAGACCCAGTACTTC. Translating it yields CASSIRKLGEETQYF. This chain uses TRBV5-4 with TRBJ2-5; D tentatively reads TRBD1 or TRBD2 (5 bases each). The CDR3 sequence is 15 residues long. V dropped 4 bases and J dropped 5 bases, with 18 bases sitting between them. Germline lookup yields CDR1 SGHNT and CDR2 YYREEE (reference sequence).

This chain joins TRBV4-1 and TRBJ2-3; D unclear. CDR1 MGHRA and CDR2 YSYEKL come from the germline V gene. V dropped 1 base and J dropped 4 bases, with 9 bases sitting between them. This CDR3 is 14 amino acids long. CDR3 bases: TGCGCCAGCAGCCAAGTTCTAGTTTCAGATACGCAGTATTTT. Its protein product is CASSQVLVSDTQYF.

The CDR3 is CASSYSPGPQSRGYTF. CDR3 DNA: TGTGCCAGCAGTTACTCCCCCGGGCCCCAGAGTAGGGGCTACACCTTC. The chain combines TRBV6-5 with TRBJ1-2; D remains ambiguous. The CDR3 spans 16 residues. V lost 0 bases, J lost 8 bases, and 19 bases lay in between. In germline, CDR1 is MNHEY, CDR2 SVGAGI.

CDR3 nucleotides: TGTGCCAGCAGCTTAGAACCTCATGCAACTAATGAAAAACTGTTTTTT. This gives the protein CASSLEPHATNEKLFF. The gene calls are TRBV7-2 and TRBJ1-4; no reliable D call. CDR1 and CDR2 from the germline V gene are SGHTA and FQGNSA. Trimming took off 1 base at V and 0 bases at J, with 9 bases between the two ends. CDR3 length: 16 amino acids.

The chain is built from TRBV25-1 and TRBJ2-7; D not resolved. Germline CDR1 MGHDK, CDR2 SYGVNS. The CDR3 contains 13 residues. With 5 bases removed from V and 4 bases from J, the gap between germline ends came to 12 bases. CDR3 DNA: TGTGCCAGCAGTACATGGCTCGGATACGAGCAGTACTTC. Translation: CASSTWLGYEQYF.

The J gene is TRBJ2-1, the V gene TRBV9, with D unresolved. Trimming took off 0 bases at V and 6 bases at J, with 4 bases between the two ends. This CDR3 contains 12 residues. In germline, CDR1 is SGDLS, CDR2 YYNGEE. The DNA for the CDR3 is TGTGCCAGCAGCGTAGCGGCCAATGAGCAGTTCTTC. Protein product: CASSVAANEQFF.

The CDR3 protein is CAWSVGLARPYEQYF. The CDR3 DNA follows: TGTGCCTGGAGTGTGGGACTAGCTCGTCCCTACGAGCAGTACTTC. The V call is TRBV30, the J call TRBJ2-7, with 9 positions matching TRBD2. Germline V gene lookup returns CDR1 GTSNPN and CDR2 SVGIG (reference sequence). The V segment lost 0 bases and the J segment 2 bases; nucleotides outside the gene matches: 5. There are 15 residues in the CDR3.

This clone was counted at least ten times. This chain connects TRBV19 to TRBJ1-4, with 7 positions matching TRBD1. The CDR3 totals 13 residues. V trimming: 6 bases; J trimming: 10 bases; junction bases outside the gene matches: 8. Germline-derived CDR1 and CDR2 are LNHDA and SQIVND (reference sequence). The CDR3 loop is CASSTGQEGKLFF. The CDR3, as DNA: TGTGCCAGTAGCACCGGACAGGAGGGAAAACTGTTTTTT.

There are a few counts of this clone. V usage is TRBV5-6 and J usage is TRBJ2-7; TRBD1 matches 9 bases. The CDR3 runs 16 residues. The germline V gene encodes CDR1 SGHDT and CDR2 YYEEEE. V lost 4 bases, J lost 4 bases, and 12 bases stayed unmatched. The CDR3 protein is CASSGRGTGFFYEQYF. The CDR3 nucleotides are TGTGCCAGCAGCGGACGCGGGACAGGGTTTTTTTACGAGCAGTACTTC.

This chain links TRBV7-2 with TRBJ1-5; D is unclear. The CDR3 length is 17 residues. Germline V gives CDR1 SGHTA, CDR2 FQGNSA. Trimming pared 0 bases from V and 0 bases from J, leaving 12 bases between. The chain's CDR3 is CASSLAAGRISNQPQHF. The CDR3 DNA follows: TGTGCCAGCAGCTTAGCCGCCGGCAGGATTAGCAATCAGCCCCAGCATTTT.

Here the CDR3 reads CASSPGDFYQETQYF. The CDR3 DNA sequence: TGTGCCAGCAGCCCAGGGGACTTCTATCAAGAGACCCAGTACTTC. V and J are TRBV7-9 and TRBJ2-5; D may correspond to TRBD1 or TRBD2 (6 bases each). From germline, CDR1 is SEHNR and CDR2 FQNEAQ (reference sequence). Trimming took 5 bases from V and 2 from J, leaving 15 bases between them. CDR3 length: 15 amino acids.

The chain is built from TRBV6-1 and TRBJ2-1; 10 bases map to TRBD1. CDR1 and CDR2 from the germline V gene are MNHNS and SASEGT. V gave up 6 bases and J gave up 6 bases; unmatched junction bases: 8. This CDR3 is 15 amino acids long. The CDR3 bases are TGTGCCAGCAGAGCCGGGACAGGGGCTCCCAATGAGCAGTTCTTC. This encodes CASRAGTGAPNEQFF.